This note documents a single T cell receptor beta chain sequence. What it binds is unknown. The same CDR3 also results from other DNA sequences found in this sample. V lost 2 bases and J 2 bases, leaving 11 bases between the germline ends. Per germline, CDR1 SGDLS and CDR2 YYNGEE. This CDR3 region has 14 residues. Produced via immunoSEQ multiplex PCR; TCRdb's table is partial and in-frame only. The table has approximately 1.9 million clones, about 93% seen once. CD45RO-negative CD8 cells positively selected for CCR7 made up the naive population, which excluded terminally differentiated effector memory CD45RA+ cells. The data stem from a study of shared clonotypes between healthy human individuals. Study-level points and caveats: With a handful of donors compared, about 5% of naive CD4 clonotypes were shared. Among non-shared clonotypes, generation probabilities were lower than among those shared by all four donors.

This clonotype was obtained from a man aged 18-30 years in good health. Some clones in this sample may be carry-over from other donors' samples. The V and J genes are TRBV9 and TRBJ2-7; weak D call: TRBD1 (7 bases). Sequencing was done on a sample of naive CD8+ T cells from PBMCs. CDR3 protein: CASSVGGTAYEQYF. CDR3 DNA sequence: TGTGCCAGCAGCGTGGGCGGGACAGCCTACGAGCAGTACTTC. Full variable domain (remainder filled in from reference TRBV9 and TRBJ2-7): DSGVTQTPKHLITATGQRVTLRCSPRSGDLSVYWYQQSLDQGLQFLIQYYNGEERAKGNILERFSAQQFPDLHSELNLSSLELGDSALYFCASSVGGTAYEQYFGPGTRLTVT.